This paragraph reports one T cell receptor (beta chain). Its antigen is as yet unknown. CDR1 and CDR2 (germline): LNHDA, SQIVND (reference sequence). The CDR3 has 14 residues. The V gene end was trimmed by 4 bases and the J gene end by 5 bases; junction bases not matched to a gene: 6. These data are taken from a study of shared clonotypes between healthy human individuals. Regarding the study as a whole: Across a handful of donors, naive CD4 shared roughly 5%, naive CD8 about 3.2%, memory CD4 roughly 2.4%, memory CD8 0.4%.

A roughly 200 ng quantity of DNA, tens of thousands of T cell genomes, went into the sorted-subset replicate PCRs. In the authors' workflow: For the immunoSEQ data, sequences were junction-only without quality scores, so filtering differed. Sequencing used immunoSEQ multiplex PCR; TCRdb keeps in-frame clones, though not all of them. The D gene and trimming were derived from the DNA, and the V and J assignments and clone size from that table. The profile shows 500,000 to 700,000 clones, approximately 95% of them singletons. Naive CD8 cells, CD45RO-negative and positively selected for CCR7, excluded terminally differentiated effector memory CD45RA+ cells. All of the donors resided in Nashville, Tennessee, and each was a Caucasian adult.

The source of this sequence is a woman aged 25-40 years in good health. The sequencing input was naive CD8+ T cells sorted from blood. The genes are TRBV19 and TRBJ1-1; TRBD1 agrees at 8 bases. The CDR3 DNA is TGTGCCAGTAGTAACGGACAGGGCTGGACTGAAGCTTTCTTT. The encoded protein is CASSNGQGWTEAFF.